The sequence of this TCR beta chain was determined in a study of blood T cell repertoires in COVID-19. For the study at large: Samples came from the United States, Italy and Spain, spanning acute and convalescent COVID-19.

This CDR3 contains 15 residues. The V gene's germline CDR1 is SGHNT and CDR2 YENEEA. Trimming cost V 0 bases and J 2 bases, with 11 bases left between them. This clone was observed once. Authors' methods: Nucleated cell counts were estimated from reference gene primer amplification. Using immunoSEQ multiplex PCR, the repertoire was profiled, and TCRdb retains in-frame clones only, with some absent. The DNA gave D and trimming, while V, J and clone size come from that table. The sample includes roughly 180,000 clones, over 80% of them seen just once. Seattle cases were enrolled at active infection and followed longitudinally.

This receptor was taken from a woman between 40 and 50 years old with COVID-19, enrolled during active disease. The V call is TRBV11-3, the J call TRBJ2-7; a weak D match, TRBD1 (7 bases). The sequenced sample consisted of peripheral blood. CDR3 DNA sequence: TGTGCCAGCAGCTTAGACACAGGGGAGGCCTACGAGCAGTACTTC. Its protein product is CASSLDTGEAYEQYF.